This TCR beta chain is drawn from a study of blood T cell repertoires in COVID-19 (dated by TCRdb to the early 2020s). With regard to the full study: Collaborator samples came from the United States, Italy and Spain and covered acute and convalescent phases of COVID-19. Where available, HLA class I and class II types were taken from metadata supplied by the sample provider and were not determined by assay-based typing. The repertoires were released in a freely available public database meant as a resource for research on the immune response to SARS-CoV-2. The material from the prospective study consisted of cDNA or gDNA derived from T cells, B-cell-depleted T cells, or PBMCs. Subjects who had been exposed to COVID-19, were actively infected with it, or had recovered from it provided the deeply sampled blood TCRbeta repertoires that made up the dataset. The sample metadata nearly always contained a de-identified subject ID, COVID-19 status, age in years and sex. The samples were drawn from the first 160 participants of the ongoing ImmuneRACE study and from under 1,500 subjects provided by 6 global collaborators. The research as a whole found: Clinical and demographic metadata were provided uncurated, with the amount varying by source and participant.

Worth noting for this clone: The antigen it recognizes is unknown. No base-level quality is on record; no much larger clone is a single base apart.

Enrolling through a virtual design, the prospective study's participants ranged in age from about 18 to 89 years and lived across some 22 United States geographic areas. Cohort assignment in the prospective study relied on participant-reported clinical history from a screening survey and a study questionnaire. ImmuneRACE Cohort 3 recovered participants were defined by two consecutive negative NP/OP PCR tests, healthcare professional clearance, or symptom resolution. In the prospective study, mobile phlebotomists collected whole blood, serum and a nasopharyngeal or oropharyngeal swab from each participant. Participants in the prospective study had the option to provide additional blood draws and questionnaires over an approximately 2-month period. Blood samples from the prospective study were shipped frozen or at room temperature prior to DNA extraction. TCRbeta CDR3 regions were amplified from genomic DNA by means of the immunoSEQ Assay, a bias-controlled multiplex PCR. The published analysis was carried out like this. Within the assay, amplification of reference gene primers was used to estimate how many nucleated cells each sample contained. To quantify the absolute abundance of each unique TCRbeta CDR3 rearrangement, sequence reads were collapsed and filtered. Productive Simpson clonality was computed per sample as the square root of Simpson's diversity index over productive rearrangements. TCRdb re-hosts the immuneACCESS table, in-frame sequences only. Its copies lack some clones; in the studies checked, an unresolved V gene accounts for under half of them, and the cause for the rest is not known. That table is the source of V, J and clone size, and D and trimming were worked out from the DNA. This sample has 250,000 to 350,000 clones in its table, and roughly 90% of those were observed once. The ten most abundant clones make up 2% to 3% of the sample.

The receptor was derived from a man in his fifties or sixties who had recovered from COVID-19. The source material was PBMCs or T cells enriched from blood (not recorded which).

The CDR3 protein: CASSLRDRGQKLFF. The sequenced DNA is TGTGCCAGCAGCTTAAGAGACAGGGGACAAAAACTGTTTTTT. The receptor chain draws on TRBV7-8 and TRBJ1-4; 8 bases in between match TRBD1. The CDR3 contains 14 residues, cysteine and phenylalanine counted. The entry retains the CDR3 DNA only, 42 bases that are in frame from base 1. From V the trimming removes 2 bases and from J it removes 9 bases, while the gene matches leave 5 bases of the junction unaccounted for. The germline V gene yields SGHVS for CDR1 and FQNEAQ for CDR2.